This TCR beta chain was captured in a study of CD8 T cells in ankylosing spondylitis. Findings and caveats of the study: Significant enrichment of disease-linked clones was reported in matched ankylosing spondylitis synovial fluid. Clones linked to disease, bearing a CD8+ phenotype, were relatively rare in peripheral blood. Earlier authors reported some of these motif variants in reactive arthritis synovial fluid and blood.

This clonotype was observed at least ten times. No antigen is known for it. Losses at the gene ends were 1 base for V and 7 bases for J; bases not matched to a gene: 3. CDR3 length equals 14 residues. TCRdb itself ran the 5' RACE reads through MiXCR, one entry per CDR3 protein. The sample holds 300,000 to 400,000 distinct CDR3 sequences, 11% seen once. The sequence came from a female donor with ankylosing spondylitis or in good health (not recorded which). Sample: blood, either unsorted or a sorted T cell fraction (not recorded which). J is TRBJ2-1 and V is TRBV12-3 or TRBV12-4; 8 nucleotides agree with TRBD1. CDR3 amino acids: CASSLGTGLNEQFF. CDR3 nucleotides: TGTGCCAGCAGTTTAGGGACAGGGCTGAATGAGCAGTTCTTC.